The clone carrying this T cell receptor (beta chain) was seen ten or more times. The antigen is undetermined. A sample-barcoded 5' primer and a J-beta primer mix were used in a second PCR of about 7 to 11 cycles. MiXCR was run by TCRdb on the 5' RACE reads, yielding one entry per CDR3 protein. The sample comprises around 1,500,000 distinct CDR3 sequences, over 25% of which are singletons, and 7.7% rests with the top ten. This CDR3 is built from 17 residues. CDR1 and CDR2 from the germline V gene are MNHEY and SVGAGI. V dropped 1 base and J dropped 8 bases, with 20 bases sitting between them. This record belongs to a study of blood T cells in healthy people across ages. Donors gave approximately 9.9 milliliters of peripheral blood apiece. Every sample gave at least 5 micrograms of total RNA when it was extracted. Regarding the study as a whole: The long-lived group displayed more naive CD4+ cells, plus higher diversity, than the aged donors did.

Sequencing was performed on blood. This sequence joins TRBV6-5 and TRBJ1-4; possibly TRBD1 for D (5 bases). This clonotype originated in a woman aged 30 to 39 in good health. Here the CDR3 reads CASSYYPRQSRNEKLFF. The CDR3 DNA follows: TGTGCCAGCAGTTACTACCCTCGACAGTCTCGGAACGAAAAACTGTTTTTT.